A single sample gave rise to the 24 T cell receptor beta chains below, sequenced in a study of graft-versus-host responses after intestinal transplantation. Here immunoSEQ multiplex PCR was the method, and the copy in TCRdb shows in-frame clones only, minus some. The repertoire includes around 100,000 clones, 80% to 95% of them detected once, and roughly 1.2% sits in the top ten. These receptors' antigens are unknown. Sample: unstimulated CD8+ T cells sorted from spleen or lymph node cells, taken before intestinal transplant. The receptors were sampled from a human donor who received an intestinal transplant.

With regard to this clone: Other DNA sequences in this sample translate to the same CDR3. V is TRBV9 and J is TRBJ1-1; no clear D. V lost 0 bases, J lost 4 bases, and 4 bases lay in between. CDR1 and CDR2 from the germline V gene are SGDLS and YYNGEE. The CDR3 is made up of 12 amino acids. The CDR3 sequence: CASSVGGTEAFF. The CDR3, as DNA: TGTGCCAGCAGCGTAGGCGGCACTGAAGCTTTCTTT.

This chain uses TRBV7-9 with TRBJ2-4; a weak D match, TRBD1 (8 bases). The CDR3 totals 12 residues. The V end was cut by 2 bases, the J end by 16 bases, with 15 bases between. Per germline, CDR1 SEHNR and CDR2 FQNEAQ (reference sequence). CDR3 bases: TGTGCCAGCAGCTTATCGACAGGGGAGGGTTACTTC. This sequence encodes CASSLSTGEGYF.

This clone was picked up one time. The chain uses TRBV5-8 and TRBJ2-5; possibly TRBD1 or TRBD2 for D (5 bases each). The CDR3 has 15 amino acids. Trimming removed 0 bases at V and 2 bases at J, with 11 bases between. Germline V CDR1 and CDR2: SGHTS, YDEGEE. CDR3 DNA: TGTGCCAGCAGCTTGGAGGGGAGTCGGCAAGAGACCCAGTACTTC. Protein: CASSLEGSRQETQYF.

This clone was picked up one time. This rearrangement joins TRBV6-4 to TRBJ2-3; 7 bases fit TRBD2. V shed 2 bases and J 0 bases; nucleotides not matched to a gene: 2. The CDR3 runs 15 residues. CDR1 MRHNA and CDR2 SNTAGT come from the germline V gene. The CDR3 region has the DNA TGTGCCAGCAGTGACACCGGGGGGAGCACAGATACGCAGTATTTT. This codes for CASSDTGGSTDTQYF.

V and J are TRBV19 and TRBJ2-2; TRBD2 agrees at 8 bases. The CDR3 is 15 residues long. The V gene's germline CDR1 is LNHDA and CDR2 SQIVND (reference sequence). The V gene end was trimmed by 3 bases and the J gene end by 4 bases; junction bases not matched to a gene: 4. The CDR3 spells CASSILSGGTGELFF. The CDR3 DNA reads TGTGCCAGTAGTATCCTAAGCGGGGGCACCGGGGAGCTGTTTTTT.

The rearrangement uses TRBV4-1 and TRBJ1-1, with 8 bases aligning to TRBD1. The CDR3 loop spans 15 amino acids. CDR1 and CDR2 from the germline V gene are MGHRA and YSYEKL. V lost 5 bases, J lost 4 bases, and 9 bases stayed unmatched. This CDR3 is CASSFRQGSSTEAFF. In DNA, the CDR3 is TGCGCCAGCAGCTTTAGACAGGGGAGCAGCACTGAAGCTTTCTTT.

CDR3 sequence (DNA): TGTGCCAGCAGTTACTCAAGGGGGCAAACAGATACGCAGTATTTT. It translates to CASSYSRGQTDTQYF. This chain joins TRBV28 and TRBJ2-3, with TRBD1 matching over 7 bases. The ends lost 4 bases at V and 3 bases at J; junction bases unmatched: 7. The CDR3 is 15 amino acids. The germline V gene encodes CDR1 MDHEN and CDR2 SYDVKM.

The chain couples TRBV19 to TRBJ2-1; 10 nucleotides match TRBD2. The V segment lost 4 bases and the J segment 12 bases; nucleotides outside the gene matches: 9. There are 14 residues in the CDR3. CDR1 and CDR2 from the germline V gene are LNHDA and SQIVND (reference sequence). CDR3 bases: TGTGCCAGTAGTAGCCTAGCGGGGGATTGGGTGCAGTTCTTC. Protein sequence: CASSSLAGDWVQFF.

This clone occurred a few times. The rearrangement joins TRBV13 to TRBJ1-6, with TRBD1 as a possible D gene (5 bases). Germline CDR1 reads PRHDT; CDR2 reads FYEKMQ (reference sequence). The V gene lost 6 bases and the J gene lost 10 bases, with 16 bases spanning the gap. The CDR3 has 14 amino acids. The CDR3 here is CASSVRALRSPLHF. The CDR3 DNA is TGTGCCAGCAGTGTCAGGGCCCTTCGCTCACCCCTCCACTTT.

V is TRBV4-1 and J is TRBJ1-1; weak D call: TRBD1 (6 bases). V was pared by 0 bases and J by 6 bases, with 14 bases between. CDR3 size: 15 residues. Germline CDR1 MGHRA, CDR2 YSYEKL. This chain's CDR3 is CASSQERGTRPEAFF. For the CDR3, the DNA is TGCGCCAGCAGCCAAGAGAGGGGGACCCGGCCTGAAGCTTTCTTT.

The V gene is TRBV4-1, the J gene TRBJ1-1; the match to TRBD1 covers 7 bases. This CDR3 region has 12 residues. Looked up from germline, CDR1 is MGHRA and CDR2 is YSYEKL. V shed 1 base and J 11 bases; nucleotides not matched to a gene: 4. The CDR3 loop is CASSQGDRAAFF. The CDR3 region has the DNA TGCGCCAGCAGCCAAGGAGACAGGGCCGCTTTCTTT.

The V and J genes are TRBV11-2 and TRBJ2-3; no reliable D call. Trimming removed 3 bases from V and 4 bases from J, with 8 bases in between. CDR1 and CDR2 from the germline V gene are SGHAT and FQNNGV. The CDR3 extends over 13 amino acids. CDR3 coding DNA: TGTGCCAGCAGCTTTCCGCCCCCAGATACGCAGTATTTT. Its protein product is CASSFPPPDTQYF.

Here the CDR3 reads CASSYGPYGQGDIQYF. The CDR3 region has the DNA TGTGCCAGCAGTTATGGCCCGTACGGACAGGGCGACATTCAGTACTTC. This sequence joins TRBV7-2 and TRBJ2-4, with TRBD1 matching over 8 bases. CDR1 SGHTA and CDR2 FQGNSA come from the germline V gene. The CDR3 covers 16 residues. V was pared by 6 bases and J by 8 bases, with 15 bases of the junction left unmatched. Supplemented by reference TRBV7-2 and TRBJ2-4, the full variable domain reads GAGVSQSPSNKVTEKGKDVELRCDPISGHTALYWYRQSLGQGLEFLIYFQGNSAPDKSGLPSDRFSAERTGGSVSTLTIQRTQQEDSAVYLCASSYGPYGQGDIQYFGAGTRLSVL.

The J gene is TRBJ1-1, the V gene TRBV15; D is possibly TRBD1 (5 bases). The CDR3 extends over 12 amino acids. Per germline, CDR1 LNHNV and CDR2 YYDKDF (reference sequence). V was trimmed by 1 base and J by 7 bases, leaving 7 bases between them. CDR3 nucleotide sequence: TGTGCCACCAGCAGAGGAACAGGTGAAGCTTTCTTT. The encoded protein is CATSRGTGEAFF.

This chain joins TRBV27 and TRBJ2-3, with 8 nucleotides matching TRBD1. The CDR3 runs 16 residues. CDR1 and CDR2 from the germline V gene are MNHEY and SMNVEV (reference sequence). V shed 0 bases and J 2 bases; nucleotides not matched to a gene: 4. The CDR3 sequence is CASSLSDRAHTDTQYF. The DNA for the CDR3 is TGTGCCAGCAGTTTATCGGACAGGGCACACACAGATACGCAGTATTTT.

The genes are TRBV2 and TRBJ1-1, with TRBD1 matching 7 bases. J was trimmed by 3 bases and V by 8 bases; bases with no gene match: 9. Germline V gene data show CDR1 as SNHLY and CDR2 as FYNNEI. CDR3 length equals 14 residues. The CDR3: CASVQGGADTEAFF. CDR3 coding DNA: TGTGCCAGCGTCCAAGGGGGCGCCGACACTGAAGCTTTCTTT.

V and J are TRBV27 and TRBJ2-2, with TRBD2 as a possible D gene (5 bases). The CDR3 is 16 residues long. Trimming shortened V by 2 bases and J by 2 bases, and 12 bases separated the two germline ends. The germline gives CDR1 MNHEY, CDR2 SMNVEV (reference sequence). The CDR3 sequence: CASSLLRGLNTGELFF. CDR3 sequence (DNA): TGTGCCAGCAGTTTACTCAGAGGGTTAAACACCGGGGAGCTGTTTTTT.

This chain links TRBV11-2 with TRBJ1-4; TRBD1 aligns across 11 bases. Germline V gene data show CDR1 as SGHAT and CDR2 as FQNNGV. The CDR3 totals 17 residues. Trimming took 5 bases from V and 4 from J; bases not matched to a gene: 9. In DNA, the CDR3 is TGTGCCAGCAGCCCCGGGACAGGGGGATCTGTTAATGAAAAACTGTTTTTT. This sequence encodes CASSPGTGGSVNEKLFF.

This clone is a singleton in its sample. V and J are TRBV19 and TRBJ2-1; D is unresolved. V was pared by 6 bases and J by 0 bases, with 12 bases between. Germline lookup yields CDR1 LNHDA and CDR2 SQIVND (reference sequence). CDR3 length equals 15 residues. CDR3 amino acids: CASSPDQSSYNEQFF. CDR3 bases: TGTGCCAGTAGCCCGGACCAGAGCTCCTACAATGAGCAGTTCTTC. Using reference TRBV19 and TRBJ2-1 for the parts outside the CDR3, the full variable domain is DGGITQSPKYLFRKEGQNVTLSCEQNLNHDAMYWYRQDPGQGLRLIYYSQIVNDFQKGDIAEGYSVSREKKESFPLTVTSAQKNPTAFYLCASSPDQSSYNEQFFGPGTRLTVL.

The chain has TRBV7-9 and TRBJ2-1; 11 bases align to TRBD1. V lost 6 bases to trimming and J lost 7 bases; unmatched junction nucleotides: 8. The CDR3 is 15 amino acids. From germline, CDR1 is SEHNR and CDR2 FQNEAQ (reference sequence). For the CDR3, the DNA is TGTGCCAGCAGTCTTGGGACAGGGGGGATAAATGAGCAGTTCTTC. Amino acids: CASSLGTGGINEQFF.

The CDR3 loop is CASSSGEYNEQFF. The DNA of the CDR3 is TGTGCCAGCAGCTCCGGGGAATACAATGAGCAGTTCTTC. The chain is built from TRBV7-9 and TRBJ2-1, with D perhaps TRBD2 (5 bases). Germline V lookup: CDR1 SEHNR, CDR2 FQNEAQ (reference sequence). Deletions cut 4 bases from V and 4 bases from J, with 8 bases between. This CDR3 contains 13 residues.

The CDR3 loop reads CASSHTGVGYEQYF. CDR3 bases: TGTGCCAGCAGCCACACAGGGGTTGGCTACGAGCAGTACTTC. V gene TRBV13 combines with J gene TRBJ2-7, with 7 bases fitting TRBD1. J was trimmed by 3 bases and V by 5 bases; bases with no gene match: 7. This CDR3 is built from 14 residues. Germline CDR1 is PRHDT and CDR2 is FYEKMQ (reference sequence).

This chain uses TRBV4-1 with TRBJ1-1; maybe TRBD1 (5 bases). The ends were cut back, 1 base at V and 0 bases at J, with 18 bases in the middle. The CDR3 is 18 residues long. Per germline, CDR1 MGHRA and CDR2 YSYEKL. For the CDR3, the DNA is TGCGCCAGCAGCCAAGGAACAGGCCCCCTGGGGATGAACACTGAAGCTTTCTTT. Its translation: CASSQGTGPLGMNTEAFF.

This CDR3 is CASSEPESQAYEQYF. The CDR3 DNA reads as TGTGCCAGCAGTGAACCCGAGAGCCAGGCCTACGAGCAGTACTTC. This chain uses TRBV6-1 with TRBJ2-7, with D hard to call. The CDR3 has 15 residues. Germline CDR1 is MNHNS and CDR2 is SASEGT. Between the trimmed V and J ends, which lost 2 bases and 2 bases, there was a span of 13 bases.